Included here is one TCR beta chain sequence, with context. This specimen comes from a study of blood T cell repertoires in COVID-19. The germline V and J ends were trimmed by 6 bases and 7 bases, with 15 bases remaining between them. CDR1 and CDR2 (germline): MNHEY, SVGAGI. The CDR3 contains 14 residues. Seattle's enrolled individuals joined amid active infection and were then monitored longitudinally. Per the authors' pipeline: How many nucleated cells were present was estimated from reference gene primer amplification. Sequencing used immunoSEQ multiplex PCR; TCRdb keeps in-frame clones, though not all of them. From that table come the V and J calls and clone size; the DNA was used to work out D and trimming. This sample yields fewer than 200,000 clones, of which 79% are seen a single time; 8.1% belongs to the top ten.

The clonotype was recovered from a woman in her sixties or seventies with COVID-19, enrolled during active disease. Sequences were obtained from peripheral blood. This chain links TRBV6-5 with TRBJ1-4, with D unresolved. CDR3 nucleotides: TGTGCCAGCAGCAAACAGCTTATAAGTGAAAAACTGTTTTTT. Protein sequence: CASSKQLISEKLFF.